This T cell receptor beta chain was sequenced during a study of cytomegalovirus exposure and HLA in healthy donors. This CDR3 contains 15 residues. Germline V CDR1 and CDR2: MDHEN, SYDVKM. Trimming shortened V by 6 bases and J by 6 bases, and 19 bases separated the two germline ends. A multiplex PCR was run with 60 Vbeta primers and 13 Jbeta primers. Produced via immunoSEQ multiplex PCR; TCRdb's table is partial and in-frame only. The sample consists of about 130,000 clones, 70% to 75% of them appearing once. Comment on this clone: Antigen: not known.

Findings of the study overall: A previous analysis found most TCR beta V segments productive roughly 90% or roughly 30% of the time.

The source material was PBMCs. The source of this sequence is a male donor in good health and CMV-seronegative. The rearrangement uses TRBV28 and TRBJ2-3, with D maybe TRBD2 (7 bases). The CDR3 loop reads CASRGGAEDTDTQYF. CDR3 sequence (DNA): TGTGCCAGCAGGGGGGGGGCGGAGGATACGGATACGCAGTATTTT.